This T cell receptor beta chain emerged from a study of PD-L1 blockade in urothelial cancer. For the study at large: Most patients, about 85% of the 29, were males with bladder-origin cancer. Median T cell yield from blood was 141,255.

Spike-ins of synthetic TCR analog templates went into each PCR. Clones were read by immunoSEQ multiplex PCR, and TCRdb kept only the in-frame ones, dropping some. The sample yields roughly 20,000 clones, 88% seen once. This clone was detected a few times. The antigen remains undetermined. V lost 7 bases and J lost 4, with 19 bases in between. The germline V gene has CDR1 MNHNY and CDR2 SVGAGI (reference sequence). This CDR3 comprises 15 residues. Study-wide results and caveats: Below-median pretreatment blood TCR clonality was a predictor of better survival.

The rearrangement links TRBV6-6 to TRBJ1-1; D unclear. The TCR was taken from a man in his fifties or sixties with urothelial cancer. The starting material was PBMCs, obtained around atezolizumab (anti-PD-L1) treatment. CDR3 coding DNA: TGTGCCAGCACGGTGGCCCGGGCCGCGGGCACTGAAGCTTTCTTT. Its translation is CASTVARAAGTEAFF.